The 16 T cell receptor beta chains presented below share a single source sample, sequenced in a study of Tregs in tolerant kidney transplant recipients. Which antigens these TCRs recognize remains unknown. Method: immunoSEQ multiplex PCR; TCRdb's copy keeps in-frame clones and lacks some. Among 35,000 to 50,000 clones listed, around 95% were seen once. The sample taken for sequencing was Tregs from blood cultured with allogeneic cells. These receptors were collected from a human donor in good health.

V and J are TRBV5-1 and TRBJ1-1, with D unclear. The CDR3 loop spans 14 amino acids. The V gene's germline CDR1 is SGHRS and CDR2 YFSETQ. Trimming took off 2 bases at V and 1 base at J, with 9 bases between the two ends. The CDR3 coding sequence is TGCGCCAGCAGCTTTCTTCCCGAGAACACTGAAGCTTTCTTT. Protein product: CASSFLPENTEAFF.

This clone has only one observation. This chain joins TRBV9 and TRBJ1-3; maybe TRBD1 (5 bases). The CDR3 is 14 amino acids. Germline V CDR1 and CDR2: SGDLS, YYNGEE. The V and J ends lost 1 base and 0 bases respectively, with 5 bases between them. The CDR3 region is CASSVQGSGNTIYF. The CDR3, as DNA: TGTGCCAGCAGCGTACAGGGCTCTGGAAACACCATATATTTT.

This clone was recorded once. The V and J genes are TRBV6-6 and TRBJ2-1; D gene unclear. Germline-derived CDR1 and CDR2 are MNHNY and SVGAGI (reference sequence). The CDR3 loop spans 12 amino acids. The ends were cut back, 2 bases at V and 4 bases at J, with 3 bases in the middle. CDR3: CASSYRYNEQFF. The DNA of the CDR3 is TGTGCCAGCAGTTACAGGTACAATGAGCAGTTCTTC.

This rearrangement joins TRBV5-1 to TRBJ2-4; TRBD1 might be the D (8 bases). CDR1 and CDR2 (germline): SGHRS, YFSETQ. The CDR3 length is 16 residues. Trimming removed 1 base from V and 3 bases from J, with 14 bases in between. The CDR3 loop is CASSLWTGRVKNIQYF. CDR3 bases: TGCGCCAGCAGCTTGTGGACAGGGAGGGTCAAAAACATTCAGTACTTC. Using reference TRBV5-1 and TRBJ2-4 for the parts outside the CDR3, the full variable domain is KAGVTQTPRYLIKTRGQQVTLSCSPISGHRSVSWYQQTPGQGLQFLFEYFSETQRNKGNFPGRFSGRQFSNSRSEMNVSTLELGDSALYLCASSLWTGRVKNIQYFGAGTRLSVL.

The genes are TRBV29-1 and TRBJ1-2, with D possibly TRBD1 on 6 matching bases. CDR1 is SQVTM and CDR2 is ANQGSEA in the germline V gene. The CDR3 loop spans 12 amino acids. Deletions cut 6 bases from V and 1 base from J, with 9 bases between. The CDR3 bases are TGCAGCGTGGACAGCTATAACTATGGCTACACCTTC. Protein product: CSVDSYNYGYTF.

The chain carries TRBV29-1 and TRBJ2-7; maybe TRBD2 (6 bases). The V gene's germline CDR1 is SQVTM and CDR2 ANQGSEA. The ends were cut back, 6 bases at V and 3 bases at J, with 12 bases in the middle. The CDR3 runs 12 residues. CDR3 residues: CSVGGLNYEQYF. The CDR3 region has the DNA TGCAGCGTCGGGGGACTTAACTACGAGCAGTACTTC.

This clone showed up just once. This rearrangement joins TRBV29-1 to TRBJ1-2; D not certain. CDR3 length: 13 residues. Deletions cut 7 bases from V and 4 bases from J, with 16 bases between. Germline loops: CDR1 SQVTM, CDR2 ANQGSEA. The CDR3 is CSAGAASGYGYTF. The CDR3 DNA reads as TGCAGCGCCGGAGCGGCGTCCGGCTATGGCTACACCTTC.

This chain joins TRBV10-3 and TRBJ1-1; weak D call: TRBD1 (5 bases). There are 14 residues in the CDR3. The ends were cut back, 3 bases at V and 5 bases at J, with 13 bases in the middle. Germline lookup yields CDR1 ENHRY and CDR2 SYGVKD. The CDR3 nucleotides read TGTGCCATCAGTGAAAAAGGTCGGGGGACTGAAGCTTTCTTT. It codes for CAISEKGRGTEAFF.

In regard to this clone: At one end, the junction sequence differs from germline, possibly due to a read error. The chain has TRBV19 and TRBJ1-5; possibly TRBD1 for D (5 bases). Per germline, CDR1 LNHDA and CDR2 SQIVND (reference sequence). The CDR3 runs to 16 residues. The CDR3 sequence: CASSIGQGRSNQPRHF. Written as DNA, the CDR3 is TGTGCCAGTAGTATAGGTCAGGGAAGGAGCAATCAGCCCCGGCATTTT.

This sequence joins TRBV6-6 and TRBJ1-2, with 7 bases matching TRBD1. The V gene end was trimmed by 5 bases and the J gene end by 1 base; junction bases not matched to a gene: 7. The germline gives CDR1 MNHNY, CDR2 SVGAGI (reference sequence). CDR3 size: 15 residues. The CDR3 coding sequence is TGTGCCAGCAGTAACAGGGGACGGCTTAACTATGGCTACACCTTC. Its translation: CASSNRGRLNYGYTF.

The chain carries TRBV11-2 and TRBJ2-5, with D maybe TRBD1 (6 bases). The CDR3 is 15 amino acids. V dropped 1 base and J dropped 2 bases, with 11 bases sitting between them. Germline CDR1 is SGHAT and CDR2 is FQNNGV. The CDR3 sequence is CASSLVGTIQETQYF. In DNA, the CDR3 is TGTGCCAGCAGCTTAGTAGGGACAATTCAAGAGACCCAGTACTTC.

This sequence joins TRBV11-2 and TRBJ1-4, with no clear D. The CDR3 covers 14 residues. The germline CDR1 and CDR2 sequences are SGHAT and FQNNGV. Trimming took 5 bases from V and 5 from J, leaving 12 bases between them. CDR3 loop: CASSPQPANEKLFF. CDR3 nucleotides: TGTGCCAGCAGCCCACAACCTGCGAATGAAAAACTGTTTTTT. Using reference TRBV11-2 and TRBJ1-4 for the parts outside the CDR3, the full variable domain is EAGVAQSPRYKIIEKRQSVAFWCNPISGHATLYWYQQILGQGPKLLIQFQNNGVVDDSQLPKDRFSAERLKGVDSTLKIQPAKLEDSAVYLCASSPQPANEKLFFGSGTQLSVL.

The CDR3: CASSLLAMGELFF. The CDR3 region has the DNA TGTGCCAGCAGCTTACTAGCGATGGGAGAGCTGTTTTTT. The V call is TRBV5-5, the J call TRBJ2-2; 7 nucleotides line up with TRBD2. The trim removed 2 bases at V and 11 bases at J, leaving 6 bases unmatched. Per the germline V gene, CDR1 is SGHKS and CDR2 is YYEKEE (reference sequence). CDR3 length: 13 residues.

The chain carries TRBV4-1 and TRBJ2-7, with unresolved D. Germline assignment: CDR1 MGHRA and CDR2 YSYEKL. The CDR3 has 16 amino acids. The V end was cut by 0 bases, the J end by 2 bases, with 14 bases between. This CDR3 is CASSQEAAVRAYEQYF. CDR3 nucleotide sequence: TGCGCCAGCAGCCAAGAAGCAGCCGTCAGAGCCTACGAGCAGTACTTC.

This clone appeared a single time. The V gene is TRBV7-7, the J gene TRBJ2-5; D may be TRBD2 (5 bases). This CDR3 comprises 13 residues. V lost 3 bases and J 5 bases, leaving 10 bases between the germline ends. Germline V CDR1 and CDR2: SSHAT, FNYEAQ (reference sequence). The CDR3 DNA follows: TGTGCCAGCAGCTTGGGCCCGGGGGAGACCCAGTACTTC. Its protein product is CASSLGPGETQYF.

V and J are TRBV7-9 and TRBJ2-7; TRBD1 matches at 8 bases. The CDR3 consists of 14 residues. Unmatched junction bases numbered 6, after V lost 4 bases and J lost 4 bases. Per the germline V gene, CDR1 is SEHNR and CDR2 is FQNEAQ (reference sequence). The DNA of the CDR3 is TGTGCCAGCAGCTCGGGACAGGATGGATACGAGCAGTACTTC. Amino acid sequence: CASSSGQDGYEQYF.